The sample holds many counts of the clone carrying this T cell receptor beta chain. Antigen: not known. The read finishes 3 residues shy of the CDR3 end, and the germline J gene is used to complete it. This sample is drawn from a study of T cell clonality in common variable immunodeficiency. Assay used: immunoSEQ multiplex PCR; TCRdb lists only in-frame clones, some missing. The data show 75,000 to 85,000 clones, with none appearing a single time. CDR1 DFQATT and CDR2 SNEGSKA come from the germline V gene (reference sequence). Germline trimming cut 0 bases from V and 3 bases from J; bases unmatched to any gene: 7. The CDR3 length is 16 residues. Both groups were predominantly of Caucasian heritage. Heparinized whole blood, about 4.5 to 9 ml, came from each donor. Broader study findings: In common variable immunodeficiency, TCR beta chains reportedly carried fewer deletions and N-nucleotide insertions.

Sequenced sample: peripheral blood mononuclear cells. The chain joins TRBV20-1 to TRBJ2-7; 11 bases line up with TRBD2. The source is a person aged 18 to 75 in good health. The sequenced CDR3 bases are TGCAGTGCTAGAGACCCCTTAGCGGGAGGGTTCTACGAG. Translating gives CSARDPLAGGFYE. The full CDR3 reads CSARDPLAGGFYEQYF.